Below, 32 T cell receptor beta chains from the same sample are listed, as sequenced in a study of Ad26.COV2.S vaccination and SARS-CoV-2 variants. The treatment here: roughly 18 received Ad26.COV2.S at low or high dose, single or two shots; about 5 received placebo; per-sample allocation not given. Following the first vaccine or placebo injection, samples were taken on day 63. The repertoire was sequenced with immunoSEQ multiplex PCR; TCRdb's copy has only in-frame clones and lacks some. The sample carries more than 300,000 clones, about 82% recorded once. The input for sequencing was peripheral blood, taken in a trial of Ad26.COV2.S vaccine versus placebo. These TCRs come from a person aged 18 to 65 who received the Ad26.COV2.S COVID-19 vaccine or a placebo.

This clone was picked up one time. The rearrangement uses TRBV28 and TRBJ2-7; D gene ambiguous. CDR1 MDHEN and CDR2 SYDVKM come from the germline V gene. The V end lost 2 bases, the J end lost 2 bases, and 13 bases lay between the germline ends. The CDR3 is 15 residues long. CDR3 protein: CASSLDPTRAYEQYF. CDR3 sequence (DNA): TGTGCCAGCAGTTTAGATCCGACAAGGGCCTACGAGCAGTACTTC.

CDR3 amino acids: CASSTAGEGANVLTF. CDR3 coding DNA: TGTGCCAGCAGTACGGCAGGGGAAGGGGCCAACGTCCTGACTTTC. The chain carries TRBV6-5 and TRBJ2-6; D possibly corresponds to TRBD1 (6 bases). V lost 5 bases and J lost 4, with 12 bases in between. The CDR3 spans 15 residues. Germline lookup yields CDR1 MNHEY and CDR2 SVGAGI.

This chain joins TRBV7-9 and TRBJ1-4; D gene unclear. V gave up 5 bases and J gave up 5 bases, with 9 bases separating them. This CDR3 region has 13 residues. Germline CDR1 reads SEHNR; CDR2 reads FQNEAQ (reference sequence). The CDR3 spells CASSRVPNEKLFF. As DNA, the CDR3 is TGTGCCAGCAGCAGGGTCCCCAATGAAAAACTGTTTTTT.

The CDR3 DNA sequence: TGTGCCAGCAGCTCGACAGACATCCAAGAGACCCAGTACTTC. It codes for CASSSTDIQETQYF. This chain links TRBV5-4 with TRBJ2-5; D possibly corresponds to TRBD1 (5 bases). The CDR3 contains 14 residues. Per the germline V gene, CDR1 is SGHNT and CDR2 is YYREEE (reference sequence). The V end lost 3 bases, the J end lost 1 base, and 10 bases lay between the germline ends.

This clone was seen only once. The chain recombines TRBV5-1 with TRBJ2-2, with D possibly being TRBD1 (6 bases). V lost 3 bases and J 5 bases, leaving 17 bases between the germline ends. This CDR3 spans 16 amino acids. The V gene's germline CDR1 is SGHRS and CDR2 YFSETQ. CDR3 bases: TGCGCCAGCAGCTCGCTTTTAGGGGGTTCGACCGGGGAGCTGTTTTTT. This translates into CASSSLLGGSTGELFF.

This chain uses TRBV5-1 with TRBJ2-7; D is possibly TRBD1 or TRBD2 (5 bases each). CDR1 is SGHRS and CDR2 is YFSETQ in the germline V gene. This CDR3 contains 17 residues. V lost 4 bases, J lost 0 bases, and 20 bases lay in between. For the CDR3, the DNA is TGCGCCAGCAGCCCGATGACCCCCGGGGCTCTCTCCTACGAGCAGTACTTC. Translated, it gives CASSPMTPGALSYEQYF.

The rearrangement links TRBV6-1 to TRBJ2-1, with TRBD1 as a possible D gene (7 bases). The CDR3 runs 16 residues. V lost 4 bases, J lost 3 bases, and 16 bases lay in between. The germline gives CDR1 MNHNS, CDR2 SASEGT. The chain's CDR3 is CASSALRDSNYNEQFF. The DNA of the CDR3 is TGTGCCAGCAGTGCATTGCGGGACAGCAACTACAATGAGCAGTTCTTC.

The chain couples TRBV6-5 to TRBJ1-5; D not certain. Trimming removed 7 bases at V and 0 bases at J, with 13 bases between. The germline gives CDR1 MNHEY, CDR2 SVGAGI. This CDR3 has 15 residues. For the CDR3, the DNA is TGTGCCAGCACCTTAACGGAAAATAGCAATCAGCCCCAGCATTTT. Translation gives CASTLTENSNQPQHF.

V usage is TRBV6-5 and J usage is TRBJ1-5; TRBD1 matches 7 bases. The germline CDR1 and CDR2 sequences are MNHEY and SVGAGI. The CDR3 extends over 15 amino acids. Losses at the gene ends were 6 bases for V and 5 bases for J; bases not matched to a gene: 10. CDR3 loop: CASSPDRAGHQPQHF. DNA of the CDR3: TGTGCCAGCAGCCCCGACAGGGCTGGCCATCAGCCCCAGCATTTT.

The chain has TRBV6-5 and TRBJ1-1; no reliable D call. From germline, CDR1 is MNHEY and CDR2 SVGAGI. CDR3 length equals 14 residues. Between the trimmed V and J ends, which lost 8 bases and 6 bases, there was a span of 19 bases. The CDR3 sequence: CASVPSAWGAEAFF. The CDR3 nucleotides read TGTGCCAGCGTCCCCTCAGCGTGGGGAGCTGAAGCTTTCTTT.

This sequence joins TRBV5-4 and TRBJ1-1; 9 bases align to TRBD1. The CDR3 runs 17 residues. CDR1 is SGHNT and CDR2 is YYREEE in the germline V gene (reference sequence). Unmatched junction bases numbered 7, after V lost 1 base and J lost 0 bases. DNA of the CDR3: TGTGCCAGCAGCTTGCCCCGGACAGGGGATATGAACACTGAAGCTTTCTTT. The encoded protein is CASSLPRTGDMNTEAFF.

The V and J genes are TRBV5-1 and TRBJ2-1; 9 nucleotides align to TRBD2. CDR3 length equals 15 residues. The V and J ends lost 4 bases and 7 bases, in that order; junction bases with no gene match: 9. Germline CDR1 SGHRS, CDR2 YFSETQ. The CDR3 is CASSPLAGGDNEQFF. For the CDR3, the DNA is TGCGCCAGCAGCCCCCTCGCGGGGGGGGATAATGAGCAGTTCTTC.

CDR3 nucleotides: TGTGCCAGCAGTTTAGACACTAGCGGGGGGTACAATGAGCAGTTCTTC. Amino acid sequence: CASSLDTSGGYNEQFF. The chain combines TRBV28 with TRBJ2-1; 12 bases fit TRBD2. Trimming removed 2 bases from V and 4 bases from J; junction bases left unmatched: 3. The germline V gene encodes CDR1 MDHEN and CDR2 SYDVKM. The CDR3 length is 16 residues. The complete variable domain, with remaining parts taken from reference TRBV28 and TRBJ2-1, reads DVKVTQSSRYLVKRTGEKVFLECVQDMDHENMFWYRQDPGLGLRLIYFSYDVKMKEKGDIPEGYSVSREKKERFSLILESASTNQTSMYLCASSLDTSGGYNEQFFGPGTRLTVL.

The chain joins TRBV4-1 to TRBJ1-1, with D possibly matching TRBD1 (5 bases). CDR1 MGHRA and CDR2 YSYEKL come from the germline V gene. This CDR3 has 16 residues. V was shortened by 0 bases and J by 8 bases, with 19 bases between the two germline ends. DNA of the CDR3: TGCGCCAGCAGCCAAGATGGTCTCGGGGGGAGGGTGGAAGCTTTCTTT. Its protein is CASSQDGLGGRVEAFF.

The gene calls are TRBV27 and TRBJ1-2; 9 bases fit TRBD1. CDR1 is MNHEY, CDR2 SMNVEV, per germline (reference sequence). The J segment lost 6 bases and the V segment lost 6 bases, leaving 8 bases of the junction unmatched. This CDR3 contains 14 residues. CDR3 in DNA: TGTGCCAGCAGGCGCACGGGACAGGGAAATGGCTACACCTTC. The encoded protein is CASRRTGQGNGYTF.

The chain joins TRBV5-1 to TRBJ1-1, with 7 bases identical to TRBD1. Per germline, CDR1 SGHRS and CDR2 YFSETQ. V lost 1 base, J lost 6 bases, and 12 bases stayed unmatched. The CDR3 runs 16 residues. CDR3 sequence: CASSLNPTDRVAEAFF. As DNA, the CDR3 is TGCGCCAGCAGCTTGAACCCTACAGACAGGGTCGCTGAAGCTTTCTTT.

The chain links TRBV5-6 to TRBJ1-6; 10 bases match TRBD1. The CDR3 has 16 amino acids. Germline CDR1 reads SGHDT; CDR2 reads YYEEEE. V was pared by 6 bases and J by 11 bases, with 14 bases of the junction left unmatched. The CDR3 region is CASKVLGQGKGAPLHF. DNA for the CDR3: TGTGCCAGCAAAGTATTGGGACAGGGGAAAGGGGCACCCCTCCACTTT.

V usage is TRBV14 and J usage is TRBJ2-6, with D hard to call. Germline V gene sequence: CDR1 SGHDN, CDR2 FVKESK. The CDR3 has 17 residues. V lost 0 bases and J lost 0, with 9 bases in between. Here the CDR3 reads CASSQDTRPSGANVLTF. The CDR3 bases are TGTGCCAGCAGCCAAGATACAAGGCCCTCTGGGGCCAACGTCCTGACTTTC.

CDR3 sequence (DNA): TGTGCCAGTAGTAGTCAGCAAAGGGGTAATTCACCCCTCCACTTT. As protein: CASSSQQRGNSPLHF. V is TRBV19 and J is TRBJ1-6, with a tentative D call TRBD1 (5 bases). The CDR3 is 15 amino acids. Germline V gives CDR1 LNHDA, CDR2 SQIVND (reference sequence). V lost 4 bases to trimming and J lost 6 bases, with 13 bases between them.

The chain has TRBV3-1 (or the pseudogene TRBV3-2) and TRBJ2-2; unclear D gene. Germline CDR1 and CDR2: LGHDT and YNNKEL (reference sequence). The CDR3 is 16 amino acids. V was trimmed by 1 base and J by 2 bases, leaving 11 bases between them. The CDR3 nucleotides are TGTGCCAGCAGCCAAGGGGCCGTGGGAAACACCGGGGAGCTGTTTTTT. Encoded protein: CASSQGAVGNTGELFF.

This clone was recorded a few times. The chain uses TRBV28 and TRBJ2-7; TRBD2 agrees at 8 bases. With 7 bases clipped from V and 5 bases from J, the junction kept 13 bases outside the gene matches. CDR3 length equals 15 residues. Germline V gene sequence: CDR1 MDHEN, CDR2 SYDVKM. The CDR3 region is CASIFQPGLGNEQYF. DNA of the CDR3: TGTGCCAGCATCTTCCAACCGGGACTAGGCAACGAGCAGTACTTC.

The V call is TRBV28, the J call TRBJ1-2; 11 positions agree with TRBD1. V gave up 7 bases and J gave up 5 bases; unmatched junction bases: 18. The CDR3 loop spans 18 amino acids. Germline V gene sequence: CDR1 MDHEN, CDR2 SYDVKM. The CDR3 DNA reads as TGTGCCAGCAACCCGGGACAGGGGGGAAGGAAACGTCAGTATGGCTACACCTTC. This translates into CASNPGQGGRKRQYGYTF.

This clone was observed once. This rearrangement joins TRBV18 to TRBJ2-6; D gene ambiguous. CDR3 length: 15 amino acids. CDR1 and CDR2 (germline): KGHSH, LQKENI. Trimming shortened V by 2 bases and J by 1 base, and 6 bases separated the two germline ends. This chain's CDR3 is CASSPVNSGANVLTF. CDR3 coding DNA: TGTGCCAGCTCACCAGTCAATTCTGGGGCCAACGTCCTGACTTTC.

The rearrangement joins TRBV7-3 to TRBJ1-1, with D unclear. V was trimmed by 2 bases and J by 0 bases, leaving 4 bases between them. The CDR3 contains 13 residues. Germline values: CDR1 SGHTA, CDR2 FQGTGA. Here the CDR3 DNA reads TGTGCCAGCAGCTTACAAGTGAACACTGAAGCTTTCTTT. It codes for CASSLQVNTEAFF. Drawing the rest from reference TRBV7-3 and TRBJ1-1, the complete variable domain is GAGVSQTPSNKVTEKGKYVELRCDPISGHTALYWYRQSLGQGPEFLIYFQGTGAADDSGLPNDRFFAVRPEGSVSTLKIQRTERGDSAVYLCASSLQVNTEAFFGQGTRLTVV.

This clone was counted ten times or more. The CDR3 sequence is CASSIIDRTWGSGNTIYF. The CDR3 DNA is TGTGCCAGTAGTATTATCGACCGAACCTGGGGCTCTGGAAACACCATATATTTT. The rearrangement links TRBV19 to TRBJ1-3; D call uncertain. Per germline, CDR1 LNHDA and CDR2 SQIVND (reference sequence). V was cut by 3 bases and J by 0 bases, with 18 bases left in between. There are 18 residues in the CDR3. Based on the CDR3 plus reference TRBV19 and TRBJ1-3, the full variable domain is DGGITQSPKYLFRKEGQNVTLSCEQNLNHDAMYWYRQDPGQGLRLIYYSQIVNDFQKGDIAEGYSVSREKKESFPLTVTSAQKNPTAFYLCASSIIDRTWGSGNTIYFGEGSWLTVV.

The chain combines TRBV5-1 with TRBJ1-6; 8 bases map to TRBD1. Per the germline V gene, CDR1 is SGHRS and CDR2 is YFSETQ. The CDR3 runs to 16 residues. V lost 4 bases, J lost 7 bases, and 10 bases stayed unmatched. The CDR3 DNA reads TGCGCCAGCAGCCCCCAACCGACAGGGGACAATTCACCCCTCCACTTT. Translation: CASSPQPTGDNSPLHF.

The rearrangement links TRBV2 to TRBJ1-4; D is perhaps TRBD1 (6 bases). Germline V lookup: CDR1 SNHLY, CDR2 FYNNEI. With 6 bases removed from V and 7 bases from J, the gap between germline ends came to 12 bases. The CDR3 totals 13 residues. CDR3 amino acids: CASRRGRGEKLFF. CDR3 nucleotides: TGTGCCAGCAGGAGGGGCAGGGGTGAAAAACTGTTTTTT.

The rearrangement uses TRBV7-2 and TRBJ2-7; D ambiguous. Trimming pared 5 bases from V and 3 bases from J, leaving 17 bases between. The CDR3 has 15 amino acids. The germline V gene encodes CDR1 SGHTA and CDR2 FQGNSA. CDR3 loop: CASSPSGLYVYEQYF. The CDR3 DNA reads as TGTGCCAGCAGCCCCTCTGGCCTCTACGTCTACGAGCAGTACTTC.

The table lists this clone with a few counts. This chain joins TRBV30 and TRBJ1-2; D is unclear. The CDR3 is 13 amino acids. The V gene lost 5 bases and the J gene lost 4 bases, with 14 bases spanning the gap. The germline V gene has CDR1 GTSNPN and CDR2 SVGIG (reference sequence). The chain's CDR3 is CAWFTGVRYGYTF. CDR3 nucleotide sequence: TGTGCCTGGTTCACTGGGGTTCGCTATGGCTACACCTTC.

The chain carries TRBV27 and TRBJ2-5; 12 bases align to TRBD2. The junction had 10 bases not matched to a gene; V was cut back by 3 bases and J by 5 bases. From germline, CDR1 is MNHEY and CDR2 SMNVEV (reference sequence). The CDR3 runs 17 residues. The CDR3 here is CASSFSQTSGGMETQYF. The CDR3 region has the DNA TGTGCCAGCAGTTTTTCCCAAACTAGCGGGGGGATGGAGACCCAGTACTTC.

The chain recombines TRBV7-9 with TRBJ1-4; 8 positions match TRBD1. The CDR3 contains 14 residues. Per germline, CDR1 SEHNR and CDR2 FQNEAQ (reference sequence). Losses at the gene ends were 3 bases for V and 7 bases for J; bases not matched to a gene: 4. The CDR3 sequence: CASSLGRGPEKLFF. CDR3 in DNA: TGTGCCAGCAGCTTGGGCAGGGGGCCTGAAAAACTGTTTTTT.

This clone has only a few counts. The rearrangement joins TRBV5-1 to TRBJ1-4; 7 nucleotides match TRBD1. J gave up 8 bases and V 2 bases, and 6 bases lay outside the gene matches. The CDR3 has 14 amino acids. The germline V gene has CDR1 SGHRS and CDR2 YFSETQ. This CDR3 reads CASSLETGYEKLFF. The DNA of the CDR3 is TGCGCCAGCAGCTTAGAGACAGGGTACGAAAAACTGTTTTTT.